Detailed here is one TCR beta chain. Its antigen is still unknown. The read comes to an end 3 residues before the CDR3 does, leaving the germline J gene to fill in the end. This CDR3 is built from 14 residues. The V gene end was trimmed by 4 bases and the J gene end by 4 bases; junction bases not matched to a gene: 3. Germline V gene data show CDR1 as MNHNS and CDR2 as SASEGT. The data stem from a study of T cells in women clearing cervical HPV infection. Libraries were prepared by immunoSEQ multiplex PCR; TCRdb keeps only in-frame clonotypes and omits some of them. Recorded for this sample: 20,000 to 30,000 clones. Study results and caveats: Cases and controls were distinguished at AUC approximately 0.81 by richness and V genes.

The V gene is TRBV6-1, the J gene TRBJ2-7; 11 bases line up with TRBD1. Input material: blood buffy coat. This TCR was sampled from a woman between 18 and 70 years old with a cervical HPV16 infection that either progressed to CIN3+ or cleared (not recorded which). CDR3 bases read: TGTGCCAGCAGTGTTGGGACAGGGGGTTACGAG. This translates into CASSVGTGGYE. The whole CDR3 protein is CASSVGTGGYEQYF.